These 4 T cell receptor beta chains came from one sample sequenced in a study of T cell repertoires in cytomegalovirus infection. TCRdb itself ran the reads through MiXCR, one entry per CDR3 protein. The sample has roughly 230,000 distinct CDR3 sequences, under 25% seen once. The sample was CD8+ T cells from PBMCs. The source of these receptors is a human donor in good health (CMV status not recorded). Some clones in this sample may be carry-over from other donors' samples.

By sample fraction, this clonotype is medium-sized. DNA for the CDR3: TGCAGCGTTACGCCTACCGGGACAGGCGGCACAGTGCAGTACTTC. Encoded protein: CSVTPTGTGGTVQYF. V and J are TRBV29-1 and TRBJ2-7, with TRBD1 identical over 8 bases. CDR3 length equals 15 residues. In germline, CDR1 is SQVTM, CDR2 ANQGSEA. V lost 5 bases to trimming and J lost 9 bases; unmatched junction nucleotides: 18.

The chain employs TRBV28 and TRBJ2-3, with 11 bases aligning to TRBD2. Germline CDR1 and CDR2: MDHEN and SYDVKM. The CDR3 spans 14 residues. Unmatched junction bases numbered 6, after V lost 5 bases and J lost 8 bases. DNA of the CDR3: TGTGCCAGCAGTCATAGCGGGGGGGCAGGTACGCAGTATTTT. Amino acids: CASSHSGGAGTQYF.

The chain uses TRBV10-3 and TRBJ1-2; D ambiguous. Germline loops: CDR1 ENHRY, CDR2 SYGVKD. This CDR3 has 14 amino acids. V lost 0 bases and J lost 3, with 8 bases in between. The CDR3 DNA reads TGTGCCATCAGTGAGTCCGGGGATGACTATGGCTACACCTTC. Protein product: CAISESGDDYGYTF.

There are a few counts of this clonotype. The V call is TRBV7-3, the J call TRBJ2-4; 8 bases are a match to TRBD1. CDR1 and CDR2 (germline): SGHTA, FQGTGA. Trimming removed 5 bases from V and 8 bases from J; junction bases left unmatched: 5. CDR3 length: 13 residues. The CDR3 DNA reads TGTGCCAGCAGCATGGACAGGGAGGACATTCAGTACTTC. Translated: CASSMDREDIQYF.